This T cell receptor (beta chain) was found in a study of glioma-infiltrating T cells. Points from the study as a whole: Tissue and blood shared very few CDR3 sequences. Above-expected tissue-blood divergence occurred in all gliomas, most in low-grade ones.

The CDR3 has 14 amino acids. From germline, CDR1 is DFQATT and CDR2 SNEGSKA (reference sequence). V lost 2 bases, J lost 1 base, and 11 bases lay in between. Using RNA template, CDR3s of TCR alpha and beta were amplified with iRepertoire arm-PCR. TCRdb reprocessed the multiplex PCR reads via MiXCR and lists one record per CDR3 protein. Of 100,000 to 150,000 distinct CDR3 sequences in the sample, less than 30% were seen once. This clonotype has ten or more counts. The antigen is unknown. The rearrangement links TRBV20-1 to TRBJ1-2, with TRBD1 as a possible D gene (5 bases). Sequencing was done on a sample of glioma tissue, nonneoplastic brain tissue, or PBMCs (not recorded which). The receptor was derived from a human donor with low-grade glioma or glioblastoma, undergoing nonglioma brain surgery, or in good health (not recorded which). The CDR3 DNA reads TGCAGTGCTAGACACACAGGACTTAACTATGGCTACACCTTC. Its translation is CSARHTGLNYGYTF.